Listed here are 29 T cell receptor beta chains from one sample, sequenced in a study of CD8 T cells in ankylosing spondylitis. Study-wide points: Apparently characteristic of ankylosing spondylitis blood was a TCR beta motif (fewer than ten highly homologous variants).

The antigens these receptors bind are not known. TCRdb analysed the 5' RACE reads with MiXCR anew, one entry per CDR3 protein. The sample shows a few hundred thousand distinct CDR3 sequences, roughly 13% of them seen only once. Source material: blood, either unsorted or a sorted T cell fraction (not recorded which). All receptors come from a male donor with ankylosing spondylitis.

This clonotype was picked up a small number of times. The rearrangement links TRBV19 to TRBJ1-5; D is ambiguous. The CDR3 contains 13 residues. The V end was cut by 3 bases, the J end by 6 bases, with 9 bases between. The germline V gene encodes CDR1 LNHDA and CDR2 SQIVND (reference sequence). The CDR3 coding sequence is TGTGCCAGTAGTATGGAGGCATCTCAGCCCCAGCATTTT. It codes for CASSMEASQPQHF. Using reference TRBV19 and TRBJ1-5 for the parts outside the CDR3, the full variable domain is DGGITQSPKYLFRKEGQNVTLSCEQNLNHDAMYWYRQDPGQGLRLIYYSQIVNDFQKGDIAEGYSVSREKKESFPLTVTSAQKNPTAFYLCASSMEASQPQHFGDGTRLSIL.

This clonotype was seen once. The gene calls are TRBV11-2 and TRBJ2-1; 9 positions match TRBD1. With V trimmed by 0 bases and J by 3 bases, 9 bases remained unmatched. This CDR3 is built from 18 residues. Germline CDR1 is SGHAT and CDR2 is FQNNGV. This CDR3 reads CASSLDRAGTGFYNEQFF. The CDR3 coding sequence is TGTGCCAGCAGCTTAGATAGGGCCGGGACAGGGTTCTACAATGAGCAGTTCTTC.

As DNA, the CDR3 is TGCGCCAGCAGGCCGACAGGGGAAGGCGAGACCCAGTACTTC. Translated, it gives CASRPTGEGETQYF. V gene TRBV10-2 combines with J gene TRBJ2-5; TRBD1 aligns across 8 bases. CDR1 is WSHSY and CDR2 is SAAADI in the germline V gene. The CDR3 has 14 amino acids. V gave up 6 bases and J gave up 5 bases; unmatched junction bases: 8.

This clonotype was seen a handful of times. The rearrangement joins TRBV4-1 to TRBJ1-4; 8 bases match TRBD1. The CDR3 runs to 16 residues. Germline CDR1 is MGHRA and CDR2 is YSYEKL. V was clipped by 2 bases and J by 7 bases; unmatched bases: 9. CDR3 sequence: CASSQPLTGATEKLFF. The CDR3 DNA is TGCGCCAGCAGCCAACCGCTGACAGGGGCGACTGAAAAACTGTTTTTT.

This clonotype was detected only a few times. The chain recombines TRBV7-9 with TRBJ2-1; unclear D gene. V was clipped by 5 bases and J by 8 bases, with 7 bases between them. Germline V gene sequence: CDR1 SEHNR, CDR2 FQNEAQ (reference sequence). There are 11 residues in the CDR3. This CDR3 is CASSPWDEQFF. The CDR3 coding sequence is TGTGCCAGCAGCCCTTGGGATGAGCAGTTCTTC.

V is TRBV5-5 and J is TRBJ1-2, with 7 bases aligning to TRBD1. The germline CDR1 and CDR2 sequences are SGHKS and YYEKEE (reference sequence). Trimming removed 0 bases from V and 0 bases from J; junction bases left unmatched: 2. CDR3 length equals 15 residues. The CDR3 DNA reads TGTGCCAGCAGCTTGGGAGACAGGGCTAACTATGGCTACACCTTC. This translates into CASSLGDRANYGYTF.

This clonotype was counted at least ten times. Here the CDR3 reads CASSLLAGGSDTQYF. DNA of the CDR3: TGTGCCAGCAGCCTACTAGCGGGAGGATCAGATACGCAGTATTTT. The V gene is TRBV12-3 or TRBV12-4, the J gene TRBJ2-3, with TRBD2 matching 12 bases. This CDR3 region has 15 residues. V lost 6 bases and J lost 4; bases outside the gene matches: 5.

The sample holds a few counts of this clonotype. This sequence joins TRBV6-1 and TRBJ1-3, with D uncertain. Looked up from germline, CDR1 is MNHNS and CDR2 is SASEGT. Trimming cost V 2 bases and J 4 bases, with 9 bases left between them. This CDR3 has 14 amino acids. CDR3 sequence reads: CASSELFDGNTIYF. CDR3 DNA sequence: TGTGCCAGCAGTGAACTATTTGACGGAAACACCATATATTTT.

The chain combines TRBV5-1 with TRBJ2-7; D might be TRBD2 (6 bases). CDR1 is SGHRS and CDR2 is YFSETQ in the germline V gene. The V and J ends lost 4 bases and 0 bases respectively, with 14 bases between them. This CDR3 spans 15 amino acids. CDR3 sequence (DNA): TGCGCCAGCAGCGGGGGGACTCAGAGCTCCTACGAGCAGTACGTC. Its translation is CASSGGTQSSYEQYV.

This clonotype was seen more than once but under ten times. The chain uses TRBV20-1 and TRBJ1-2; 7 bases are shared with TRBD1. The CDR3 has 13 residues. Trimming removed 5 bases from V and 4 bases from J; junction bases left unmatched: 7. Germline CDR1 is DFQATT and CDR2 is SNEGSKA (reference sequence). The CDR3 here is CSASDRDGYGYTF. CDR3 bases: TGCAGTGCTTCAGACAGGGATGGCTATGGCTACACCTTC.

The gene calls are TRBV7-6 and TRBJ2-1, with a tentative D call TRBD1 (6 bases). Between the trimmed V and J ends, which lost 1 base and 2 bases, there was a span of 12 bases. The CDR3 extends over 16 amino acids. CDR1 is SGHVS and CDR2 is FNYEAQ in the germline V gene. The CDR3 loop is CASSLGPGAPYNEQFF. CDR3 coding DNA: TGTGCCAGCAGCTTAGGTCCAGGGGCCCCCTACAATGAGCAGTTCTTC. Complete variable domain (other parts from reference TRBV7-6 and TRBJ2-1): GAGVSQSPRYKVTKRGQDVALRCDPISGHVSLYWYRQALGQGPEFLTYFNYEAQQDKSGLPNDRFSAERPEGSISTLTIQRTEQRDSAMYRCASSLGPGAPYNEQFFGPGTRLTVL.

V is TRBV20-1 and J is TRBJ2-5; D is perhaps TRBD1 or TRBD2 (5 bases each). Germline V gives CDR1 DFQATT, CDR2 SNEGSKA (reference sequence). V was trimmed by 3 bases and J by 9 bases, leaving 14 bases between them. The CDR3 contains 12 residues. DNA for the CDR3: TGCAGTGCTAGGGGGCAGCCCGGGGCCCAGTACTTC. This encodes CSARGQPGAQYF.

The sample holds many counts of this clonotype. The gene calls are TRBV5-1 and TRBJ2-1; D is ambiguous. The CDR3 spans 16 residues. With 3 bases removed from V and 4 bases from J, the gap between germline ends came to 17 bases. The germline V gene encodes CDR1 SGHRS and CDR2 YFSETQ. The CDR3 here is CASSYIVGGVYNEQFF. CDR3 bases: TGCGCCAGCAGCTATATCGTGGGTGGGGTTTACAATGAGCAGTTCTTC.

This clonotype was picked up a small number of times. V usage is TRBV5-6 and J usage is TRBJ2-3, with a tentative D call TRBD2 (6 bases). Germline V gene lookup returns CDR1 SGHDT and CDR2 YYEEEE. This CDR3 is built from 17 residues. The V end lost 8 bases, the J end lost 6 bases, and 28 bases lay between the germline ends. The DNA for the CDR3 is TGTGCCAGTCTCCCTCAGCGGGTGGGGTTGGAGACTGATACGCAGTATTTT. Translated: CASLPQRVGLETDTQYF.

This chain connects TRBV19 to TRBJ2-5; D is unclear. This CDR3 comprises 14 residues. The ends were cut back, 3 bases at V and 5 bases at J, with 13 bases in the middle. Germline CDR1 and CDR2: LNHDA and SQIVND (reference sequence). CDR3 coding DNA: TGTGCCAGTAGTATCGGTCGGATTCCGGAGACCCAGTACTTC. This sequence encodes CASSIGRIPETQYF.

The table lists this clonotype with a few counts. The chain employs TRBV19 and TRBJ2-1, with D perhaps TRBD1 or TRBD2 (5 bases each). Deletions cut 2 bases from V and 9 bases from J, with 14 bases between. Germline V gene lookup returns CDR1 LNHDA and CDR2 SQIVND (reference sequence). This CDR3 region has 14 residues. Here the CDR3 reads CASSIRSLRGEQFF. The CDR3 DNA reads TGTGCCAGTAGTATAAGGAGCCTGAGGGGTGAGCAGTTCTTC. The whole variable domain, filled in from reference TRBV19 and TRBJ2-1, reads DGGITQSPKYLFRKEGQNVTLSCEQNLNHDAMYWYRQDPGQGLRLIYYSQIVNDFQKGDIAEGYSVSREKKESFPLTVTSAQKNPTAFYLCASSIRSLRGEQFFGPGTRLTVL.

This clonotype was recorded a few times. The V call is TRBV29-1, the J call TRBJ2-7; D is uncertain. The germline V gene has CDR1 SQVTM and CDR2 ANQGSEA. V was shortened by 4 bases and J by 3 bases, with 13 bases between the two germline ends. The CDR3 has 13 amino acids. The CDR3 sequence: CSVGQPDRYEQYF. The CDR3 DNA is TGCAGCGTTGGGCAGCCAGACCGCTACGAGCAGTACTTC.

The gene calls are TRBV3-1 and TRBJ2-2; 7 bases map to TRBD1. The CDR3 spans 15 residues. CDR1 and CDR2 (germline): LGHDT, YNNKEL (reference sequence). V shed 1 base, J shed 6 bases, and the junction held 5 bases outside the gene matches. The CDR3, as DNA: TGTGCCAGCAGCCAAGTGGCCCAGGGGGCCGGGGAGCTGTTTTTT. Translation: CASSQVAQGAGELFF. Drawing the rest from reference TRBV3-1 and TRBJ2-2, the complete variable domain is DTAVSQTPKYLVTQMGNDKSIKCEQNLGHDTMYWYKQDSKKFLKIMFSYNNKELIINETVPNRFSPKSPDKAHLNLHINSLELGDSAVYFCASSQVAQGAGELFFGEGSRLTVL.

This clonotype was seen more than once but under ten times. The CDR3 region has the DNA TGTGCCAGCAGTGACAGGGGACGCGAAAAACTGTTTTTT. This gives the protein CASSDRGREKLFF. The J gene is TRBJ1-4, the V gene TRBV6-1; possibly TRBD1 for D (6 bases). The CDR3 consists of 13 residues. The germline gives CDR1 MNHNS, CDR2 SASEGT. With 3 bases removed from V and 8 bases from J, the gap between germline ends came to 10 bases.

This clonotype came up a few times. The chain recombines TRBV12-3 or TRBV12-4 with TRBJ2-7; 8 bases line up with TRBD2. This CDR3 region has 11 residues. Unmatched junction bases numbered 3, after V lost 5 bases and J lost 9 bases. The CDR3 loop is CASSGGGRQYV. CDR3 bases: TGTGCCAGCAGTGGCGGGGGGAGGCAGTACGTC.

This rearrangement joins TRBV5-1 to TRBJ2-5, with unresolved D. Between the trimmed V and J ends, which lost 0 bases and 0 bases, there was a span of 9 bases. Germline CDR1 SGHRS, CDR2 YFSETQ. The CDR3 sequence is 15 residues long. The CDR3 reads CASSLEALYQETQYF. As DNA, the CDR3 is TGCGCCAGCAGCTTGGAGGCACTGTACCAAGAGACCCAGTACTTC.

This clonotype has just a few counts. V and J are TRBV20-1 and TRBJ1-2; 7 bases agree with TRBD1. Germline V gene lookup returns CDR1 DFQATT and CDR2 SNEGSKA (reference sequence). The CDR3 totals 13 residues. The V segment lost 0 bases and the J segment 8 bases; nucleotides outside the gene matches: 6. CDR3 sequence: CSARDDRVTGYTF. The CDR3 DNA follows: TGCAGTGCTAGAGATGACAGGGTTACGGGCTACACCTTC.

This chain connects TRBV20-1 to TRBJ1-4; D not certain. This CDR3 is 15 amino acids long. Germline V gives CDR1 DFQATT, CDR2 SNEGSKA (reference sequence). With 1 base removed from V and 8 bases from J, the gap between germline ends came to 17 bases. CDR3 sequence reads: CSARGPAPGGEKLFF. The CDR3 DNA reads TGCAGTGCTAGAGGCCCAGCGCCGGGAGGAGAAAAACTGTTTTTT.

Of note for this clonotype: The junction and the germline gene differ at one end; a read error may be behind it. The chain joins TRBV20-1 to TRBJ2-1; TRBD2 matches at 11 bases. In germline, CDR1 is DFQATT, CDR2 SNEGSKA (reference sequence). CDR3 length equals 19 residues. CDR3 sequence reads: CCARPRSTSGSRGYNEQFF. CDR3 DNA: TGCTGTGCTAGACCCCGGAGCACTAGCGGGAGTCGGGGGTACAATGAGCAGTTCTTC.

This chain joins TRBV7-8 and TRBJ2-1, with 9 bases matching TRBD2. The CDR3 has 17 amino acids. The V gene's germline CDR1 is SGHVS and CDR2 FQNEAQ. Losses at the gene ends were 2 bases for V and 9 bases for J; bases not matched to a gene: 14. The CDR3 reads CASSLRTSEICMGEQFF. The CDR3 nucleotides are TGTGCCAGCAGCTTAAGGACTAGCGAGATCTGCATGGGTGAGCAGTTCTTC.

In its sample, this clonotype was seen once. This chain connects TRBV11-2 to TRBJ2-5; perhaps D is TRBD1 or TRBD2 (5 bases each). The V end was cut by 7 bases, the J end by 5 bases, with 17 bases between. Germline V lookup: CDR1 SGHAT, CDR2 FQNNGV. The CDR3 contains 14 residues. The CDR3 is CASTQGTGGETQYF. The CDR3 bases are TGTGCCAGCACCCAAGGGACCGGCGGGGAGACCCAGTACTTC. The full variable domain, completed using reference TRBV11-2 and TRBJ2-5, is EAGVAQSPRYKIIEKRQSVAFWCNPISGHATLYWYQQILGQGPKLLIQFQNNGVVDDSQLPKDRFSAERLKGVDSTLKIQPAKLEDSAVYLCASTQGTGGETQYFGPGTRLLVL.

The chain couples TRBV11-3 to TRBJ2-1; tentative D call: TRBD2 (5 bases). Trimming removed 4 bases at V and 3 bases at J, with 10 bases between. CDR1 SGHNT and CDR2 YENEEA come from the germline V gene. CDR3 size: 14 residues. The CDR3 loop is CASSSGRIYNEQFF. The CDR3 nucleotides read TGTGCCAGCAGCTCTGGGAGAATCTACAATGAGCAGTTCTTC.

This clonotype has only a few counts. The gene calls are TRBV11-1 and TRBJ2-3, with TRBD2 matching 7 bases. Trimming removed 1 base from V and 2 bases from J; junction bases left unmatched: 12. Germline CDR1 SGHAT, CDR2 FQDESV (reference sequence). The CDR3 has 18 amino acids. CDR3 nucleotides: TGTGCCAGCAGCTTAGTGGGCGGGCTAGCGGCTCACACAGATACGCAGTATTTT. Amino acid sequence: CASSLVGGLAAHTDTQYF.

The table lists this clonotype with a few counts. The chain uses TRBV7-2 and TRBJ1-6; no clear D. The germline gives CDR1 SGHTA, CDR2 FQGNSA. This CDR3 has 12 amino acids. Trimming removed 5 bases from V and 10 bases from J, with 9 bases in between. The DNA of the CDR3 is TGTGCCAGCAGCCTTACCGGGTCACCCCTCCACTTT. It encodes CASSLTGSPLHF.